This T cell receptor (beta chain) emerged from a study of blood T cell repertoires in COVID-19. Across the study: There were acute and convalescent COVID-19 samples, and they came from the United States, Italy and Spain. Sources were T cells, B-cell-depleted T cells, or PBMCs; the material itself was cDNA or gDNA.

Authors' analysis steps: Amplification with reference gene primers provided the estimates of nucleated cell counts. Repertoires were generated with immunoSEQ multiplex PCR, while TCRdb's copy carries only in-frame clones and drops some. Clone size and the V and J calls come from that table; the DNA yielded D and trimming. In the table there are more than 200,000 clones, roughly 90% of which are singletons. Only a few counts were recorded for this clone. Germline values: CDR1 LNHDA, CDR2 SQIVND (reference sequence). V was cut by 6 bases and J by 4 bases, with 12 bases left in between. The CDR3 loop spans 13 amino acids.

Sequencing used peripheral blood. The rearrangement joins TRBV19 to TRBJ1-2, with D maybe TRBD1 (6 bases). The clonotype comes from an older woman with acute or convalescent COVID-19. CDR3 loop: CASSGDRPYGYTF. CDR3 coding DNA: TGTGCCAGTAGCGGTGACAGGCCCTATGGCTACACCTTC.